These 27 T cell receptor beta chains share one sample of origin, sequenced in a study of identical twins. TCRdb reprocessed the 5' RACE reads via MiXCR and lists one record per CDR3 protein. The table lists about 470,000 distinct CDR3 sequences, roughly a quarter of them singletons, with 2.5% to 3.5% in the top ten. In addition, the sample was reused for a study of T cells expressing NK-cell markers.

The source material was CD4+ T cells sorted from blood. These receptors came from a woman in her late teens or twenties in good health.

The chain recombines TRBV7-2 with TRBJ1-1; TRBD1 agrees at 7 bases. Germline values: CDR1 SGHTA, CDR2 FQGNSA. The CDR3 sequence is 16 residues long. Trimming cost V 0 bases and J 5 bases; bases outside gene matches: 9. CDR3 bases: TGTGCCAGCAGCTTAGCGCTTTGGACAGGCAAAACTGAAGCTTTCTTT. Protein product: CASSLALWTGKTEAFF.

This clonotype turned up a few times. The chain combines TRBV20-1 with TRBJ2-6, with TRBD1 identical over 7 bases. Germline assignment: CDR1 DFQATT and CDR2 SNEGSKA (reference sequence). The V gene end was trimmed by 2 bases and the J gene end by 2 bases; junction bases not matched to a gene: 3. The CDR3 spans 15 residues. The CDR3 nucleotides are TGCAGTGCTAGACCCAGGGGGACTGGGGCCAACGTCCTGACTTTC. Translation: CSARPRGTGANVLTF.

This clonotype has just a few counts. The chain recombines TRBV12-3 or TRBV12-4 with TRBJ1-1; D call uncertain. The CDR3 consists of 13 residues. Between the trimmed V and J ends, which lost 8 bases and 0 bases, there was a span of 10 bases. As DNA, the CDR3 is TGTGCCAGCCAGTTTAGGATGAACACTGAAGCTTTCTTT. Translated: CASQFRMNTEAFF.

This clonotype appeared a few times. The gene calls are TRBV6-5 and TRBJ2-1; TRBD2 agrees at 14 bases. CDR1 MNHEY and CDR2 SVGAGI come from the germline V gene. The CDR3 loop spans 16 amino acids. The ends lost 2 bases at V and 8 bases at J; junction bases unmatched: 5. The CDR3 DNA reads TGTGCCAGCAGTTACAGGGGGACTAGCGGGGGCCATGAGCAGTTCTTC. Translated: CASSYRGTSGGHEQFF.

This clonotype has only a few counts. The chain is built from TRBV6-1 and TRBJ1-6; D is perhaps TRBD1 (6 bases). This CDR3 comprises 15 residues. Germline V CDR1 and CDR2: MNHNS, SASEGT. Between the trimmed V and J ends, which lost 6 bases and 9 bases, there was a span of 18 bases. The CDR3 here is CASSPGRGGRSPLHF. As DNA, the CDR3 is TGTGCCAGCAGCCCGGGACGCGGGGGGCGTTCACCCCTCCACTTT.

The rearrangement uses TRBV7-2 and TRBJ1-5; no definite D call. This CDR3 is built from 15 residues. Germline V lookup: CDR1 SGHTA, CDR2 FQGNSA. Between the trimmed V and J ends, which lost 1 base and 1 base, there was a span of 8 bases. DNA of the CDR3: TGTGCCAGCAGCTTAGTCTGGCAGAGCAATCAGCCCCAGCATTTT. Its translation: CASSLVWQSNQPQHF.

Only a few counts were recorded for this clonotype. The rearrangement joins TRBV20-1 to TRBJ2-3, with TRBD2 matching 8 bases. The germline V gene has CDR1 DFQATT and CDR2 SNEGSKA (reference sequence). The CDR3 loop spans 12 amino acids. J was trimmed by 4 bases and V by 6 bases; bases with no gene match: 3. In DNA form, the CDR3 reads TGCAGTGCCGCGGGGGGCGCAGATACGCAGTATTTT. Residues: CSAAGGADTQYF.

This clonotype was counted only a few times. The chain uses TRBV4-3 and TRBJ2-7; 8 bases are a match to TRBD2. This CDR3 contains 15 residues. V dropped 1 base and J dropped 3; count of bases not matched to a gene: 5. Germline-derived CDR1 and CDR2 are LGHNA and YSLEER. The CDR3, as DNA: TGCGCCAGCAGCCAAGGGGCGGGGGGAGACTACGAGCAGTACTTC. It is translated as CASSQGAGGDYEQYF.

This clonotype came up a few times. CDR3 in DNA: TGTGCCAGCAGCGTAGAACCTAGCGGGGGGCTCACGGGCGAGCAGTACTTC. It translates to CASSVEPSGGLTGEQYF. The chain links TRBV9 to TRBJ2-7; 11 positions agree with TRBD2. The J segment lost 6 bases and the V segment lost 0 bases, leaving 11 bases of the junction unmatched. Germline CDR1 is SGDLS and CDR2 is YYNGEE. This CDR3 is 17 amino acids long. The full variable domain, completed using reference TRBV9 and TRBJ2-7, is DSGVTQTPKHLITATGQRVTLRCSPRSGDLSVYWYQQSLDQGLQFLIQYYNGEERAKGNILERFSAQQFPDLHSELNLSSLELGDSALYFCASSVEPSGGLTGEQYFGPGTRLTVT.

This clonotype has a handful of counts. The CDR3 coding sequence is TGTGCCATCAGTGAGTCGACAGGGTGGAAGACCCAGTACTTC. Protein sequence: CAISESTGWKTQYF. The V gene is TRBV10-3, the J gene TRBJ2-5; 7 bases are shared with TRBD1. The V gene end was trimmed by 0 bases and the J gene end by 6 bases; junction bases not matched to a gene: 4. There are 14 residues in the CDR3. Germline V gene sequence: CDR1 ENHRY, CDR2 SYGVKD.

A few counts support this clonotype. This sequence joins TRBV28 and TRBJ2-5, with 7 bases fitting TRBD2. Germline V gene sequence: CDR1 MDHEN, CDR2 SYDVKM. This CDR3 comprises 15 residues. The V and J ends lost 11 bases and 4 bases, in that order; junction bases with no gene match: 16. This chain's CDR3 is CAVAGPSGRGETQYF. CDR3 in DNA: TGTGCCGTCGCAGGTCCTAGCGGTCGAGGAGAGACCCAGTACTTC.

The J gene is TRBJ2-6, the V gene TRBV5-5; D ambiguous. The V end was cut by 1 base, the J end by 0 bases, with 8 bases between. Germline lookup yields CDR1 SGHKS and CDR2 YYEKEE (reference sequence). This CDR3 region has 16 residues. CDR3 protein: CASSLRDYSGANVLTF. CDR3 coding DNA: TGTGCCAGCAGCTTGAGGGATTACTCTGGGGCCAACGTCCTGACTTTC.

Ten or more counts support this clonotype. The chain has TRBV29-1 and TRBJ1-5; D not certain. Germline CDR1 and CDR2: SQVTM and ANQGSEA. Trimming took off 4 bases at V and 4 bases at J, with 8 bases between the two ends. This CDR3 spans 12 amino acids. CDR3 DNA: TGCAGCGTTGGGTTTGGTAATCAGCCCCAGCATTTT. Translated, it gives CSVGFGNQPQHF. Complete variable domain (other parts from reference TRBV29-1 and TRBJ1-5): SAVISQKPSRDICQRGTSLTIQCQVDSQVTMMFWYRQQPGQSLTLIATANQGSEATYESGFVIDKFPISRPNLTFSTLTVSNMSPEDSSIYLCSVGFGNQPQHFGDGTRLSIL.

This chain uses TRBV20-1 with TRBJ1-5, with 7 positions matching TRBD1. This CDR3 spans 13 amino acids. Germline CDR1 is DFQATT and CDR2 is SNEGSKA (reference sequence). V gave up 7 bases and J gave up 6 bases; unmatched junction bases: 9. The CDR3 DNA reads TGCAGTGTCCTCGTTAGGGGGCCTCAGCCCCAGCATTTT. This translates into CSVLVRGPQPQHF.

With respect to this clonotype: One end of the junction does not line up with germline, which may come from a read error. The chain combines TRBV4-1 with TRBJ2-7; D is uncertain. Germline-derived CDR1 and CDR2 are MGHRA and YSYEKL. This CDR3 spans 14 amino acids. CDR3 residues: CARSQKTDSYEQYF. CDR3 in DNA: TGCGCCAGAAGCCAAAAGACGGACTCCTACGAGCAGTACTTC.

CDR3 amino acids: CASSSTARSYNEQFF. CDR3 coding DNA: TGTGCCAGCAGCTCGACAGCTCGATCCTACAATGAGCAGTTCTTC. The J gene is TRBJ2-1, the V gene TRBV7-3; weak D call: TRBD1 (5 bases). The germline V gene has CDR1 SGHTA and CDR2 FQGTGA. Trimming shortened V by 4 bases and J by 1 base, and 11 bases separated the two germline ends. The CDR3 sequence is 15 residues long. The full variable domain, in which reference TRBV7-3 and TRBJ2-1 provide the parts outside the CDR3, is GAGVSQTPSNKVTEKGKYVELRCDPISGHTALYWYRQSLGQGPEFLIYFQGTGAADDSGLPNDRFFAVRPEGSVSTLKIQRTERGDSAVYLCASSSTARSYNEQFFGPGTRLTVL.

This clonotype was recorded many times. The genes are TRBV20-1 and TRBJ2-2; possible D gene TRBD2, 5 bases. CDR1 is DFQATT, CDR2 SNEGSKA, per germline (reference sequence). The CDR3 loop spans 15 amino acids. Trimming stripped 2 bases from V and 0 bases from J, with 10 bases between. CDR3 sequence reads: CSARSGFANTGELFF. DNA for the CDR3: TGCAGTGCTAGATCGGGATTCGCGAACACCGGGGAGCTGTTTTTT.

This clonotype came up many times. This rearrangement joins TRBV12-5 to TRBJ2-1; D ambiguous. V lost 4 bases to trimming and J lost 8 bases, with 12 bases between them. The CDR3 sequence is 13 residues long. CDR1 is LGHNT, CDR2 FRNRAP, per germline. CDR3 nucleotide sequence: TGTGCTAGTGGTTGGCGGATCCTGGATGAGCAGTTCTTC. Translated: CASGWRILDEQFF.

The chain uses TRBV12-3 or TRBV12-4 and TRBJ1-2; D may be TRBD1 (5 bases). The CDR3 consists of 13 residues. Trimming removed 10 bases at V and 7 bases at J, with 19 bases between. CDR3 DNA: TGTGCCACCACCAGGGAGCGCGCAACTGGCTACACCTTC. Protein product: CATTRERATGYTF.

The gene calls are TRBV2 and TRBJ2-5, with D maybe TRBD2 (5 bases). Trimming cost V 4 bases and J 2 bases, with 5 bases left between them. Germline V gives CDR1 SNHLY, CDR2 FYNNEI. The CDR3 sequence is 12 residues long. Here the CDR3 DNA reads TGTGCCAGCAGTGGGGAGCAAGAGACCCAGTACTTC. It codes for CASSGEQETQYF.

The rearrangement uses TRBV6-1 and TRBJ2-2, with a tentative D call TRBD1 (6 bases). The V gene lost 1 base and the J gene lost 6 bases, with 12 bases spanning the gap. This CDR3 comprises 15 residues. CDR1 is MNHNS and CDR2 is SASEGT in the germline V gene. For the CDR3, the DNA is TGTGCCAGCAGTGAAGGGCCCCCAGGGGCCGGGGAGCTGTTTTTT. Translated, it gives CASSEGPPGAGELFF.

About this clonotype: A much larger clone differs from this one at a single base, so this may be a read error. V usage is TRBV10-3 and J usage is TRBJ2-3, with no clear D. Trimming removed 2 bases from V and 5 bases from J, with 2 bases in between. Germline CDR1 is ENHRY and CDR2 is SYGVKD. CDR3 length: 11 residues. As DNA, the CDR3 is TGTGCCATCAGTGAGGGAGATACGCAGTATTTT. Translation gives CAISEGDTQYF.

This clonotype was seen a few times. The CDR3 nucleotides are TGTGCCAGCAGCCGAACTAGCGGGGGCCTCGAGGAGTATTTT. Translating gives CASSRTSGGLEEYF. The chain is built from TRBV3-1 and TRBJ2-3; 11 nucleotides align to TRBD2. The CDR3 sequence is 14 residues long. Germline-derived CDR1 and CDR2 are LGHDT and YNNKEL (reference sequence). The trim removed 4 bases at V and 13 bases at J, leaving 10 bases unmatched.

The genes are TRBV12-3 or TRBV12-4 and TRBJ2-5; TRBD2 matches at 12 bases. This CDR3 spans 17 amino acids. Trimming cost V 3 bases and J 4 bases; bases outside gene matches: 9. The CDR3 is CASSLASGRAVGETQYF. In DNA form, the CDR3 reads TGTGCCAGCAGTTTGGCTAGCGGGAGGGCCGTCGGAGAGACCCAGTACTTC.

The sample holds a few counts of this clonotype. The chain has TRBV7-2 and TRBJ1-2; D is perhaps TRBD1 (5 bases). This CDR3 is built from 15 residues. Trimming took off 5 bases at V and 0 bases at J, with 13 bases between the two ends. Germline assignment: CDR1 SGHTA and CDR2 FQGNSA. In DNA form, the CDR3 reads TGTGCCAGCAGCCCGTCCGGGGGATCTAACTATGGCTACACCTTC. Protein product: CASSPSGGSNYGYTF.

This clonotype was picked up a small number of times. The gene calls are TRBV9 and TRBJ2-1; D is uncertain. Germline CDR1 reads SGDLS; CDR2 reads YYNGEE. The CDR3 spans 12 residues. Trimming removed 0 bases at V and 7 bases at J, with 5 bases between. Here the CDR3 DNA reads TGTGCCAGCAGCGTAGATTGGAATGAGCAGTTCTTC. Amino acid sequence: CASSVDWNEQFF.

This clonotype occurred a few times. J is TRBJ2-5 and V is TRBV27; 9 bases are a match to TRBD2. Germline assignment: CDR1 MNHEY and CDR2 SMNVEV (reference sequence). The CDR3 covers 16 residues. V gave up 5 bases and J gave up 2 bases; unmatched junction bases: 9. CDR3 coding DNA: TGTGCCAGCAGTCAAGGACTAGCGAGATCTCAAGAGACCCAGTACTTC. It encodes CASSQGLARSQETQYF.